The present T cell receptor (beta chain) was sequenced within a study of blood T cell repertoires in COVID-19. Study context: Spain, Italy and the United States supplied samples that represented acute and convalescent COVID-19.

This CDR3 region has 13 residues. Germline loops: CDR1 ENHRY, CDR2 SYGVKD. The ends were cut back, 2 bases at V and 6 bases at J, with 10 bases in the middle. Data came from immunoSEQ multiplex PCR; TCRdb stores just in-frame clones and leaves some out. The sample consists of 300,000 to 400,000 clones, roughly 87% of them appearing once. This TCR was recovered from a man between 25 and 39 years old with COVID-19, enrolled during active disease. The chain is built from TRBV10-3 and TRBJ1-2, with D tentatively TRBD1 (6 bases). Sequenced material: peripheral blood. The CDR3 region has the DNA TGTGCCATCAGTGAGAATGAGGGGGATGGCTACACCTTC. This translates into CAISENEGDGYTF.